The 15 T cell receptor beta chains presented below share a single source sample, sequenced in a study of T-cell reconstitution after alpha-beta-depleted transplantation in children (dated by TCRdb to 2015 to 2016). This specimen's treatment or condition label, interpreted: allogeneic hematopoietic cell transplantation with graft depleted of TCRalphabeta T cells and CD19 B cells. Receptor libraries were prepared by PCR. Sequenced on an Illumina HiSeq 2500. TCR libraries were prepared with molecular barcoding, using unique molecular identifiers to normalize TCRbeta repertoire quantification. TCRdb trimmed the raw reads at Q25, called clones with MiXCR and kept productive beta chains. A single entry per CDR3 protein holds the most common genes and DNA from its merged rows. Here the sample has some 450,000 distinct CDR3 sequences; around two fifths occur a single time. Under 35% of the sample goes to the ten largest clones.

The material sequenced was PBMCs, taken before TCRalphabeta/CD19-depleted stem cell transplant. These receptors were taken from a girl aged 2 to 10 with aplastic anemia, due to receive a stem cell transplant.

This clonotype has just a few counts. CDR3 sequence: CASSFQGALNEKLFF. DNA for the CDR3: TGTGCCAGCAGCTTTCAGGGGGCTCTGAATGAAAAACTGTTTTTT. The chain is built from TRBV7-2 and TRBJ1-4, with 8 bases lining up with TRBD1. This CDR3 comprises 15 residues. CDR1 and CDR2 (germline): SGHTA, FQGNSA. Trimming removed 3 bases from V and 5 bases from J; junction bases left unmatched: 5.

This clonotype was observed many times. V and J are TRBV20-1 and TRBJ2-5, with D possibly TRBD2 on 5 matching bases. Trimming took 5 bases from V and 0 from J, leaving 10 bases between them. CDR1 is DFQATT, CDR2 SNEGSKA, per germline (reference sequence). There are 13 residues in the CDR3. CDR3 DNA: TGCAGTGCTGGCGGCGGGCACCAAGAGACCCAGTACTTC. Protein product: CSAGGGHQETQYF.

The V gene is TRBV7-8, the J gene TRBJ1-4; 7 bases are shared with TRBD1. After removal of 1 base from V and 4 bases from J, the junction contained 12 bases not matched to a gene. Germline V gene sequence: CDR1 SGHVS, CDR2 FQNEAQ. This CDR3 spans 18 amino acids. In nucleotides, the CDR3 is TGTGCCAGCAGCTTAGAGGGCGGGACAGTTTACAATAATGAAAAACTGTTTTTT. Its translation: CASSLEGGTVYNNEKLFF.

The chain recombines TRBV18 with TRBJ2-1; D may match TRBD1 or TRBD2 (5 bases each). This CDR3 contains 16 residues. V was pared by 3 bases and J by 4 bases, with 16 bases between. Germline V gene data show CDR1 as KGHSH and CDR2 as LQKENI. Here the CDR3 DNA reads TGTGCCAGCTCACCGACTGACAGCGGATCGTACAATGAGCAGTTCTTC. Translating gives CASSPTDSGSYNEQFF.

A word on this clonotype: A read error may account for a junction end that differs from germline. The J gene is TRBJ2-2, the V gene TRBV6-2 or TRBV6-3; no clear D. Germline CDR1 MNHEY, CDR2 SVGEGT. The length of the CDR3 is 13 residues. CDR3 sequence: CASSDSVAGELFF. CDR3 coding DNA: TGTGCCAGCAGTGACTCAGTGGCCGGGGAGCTGTTTTTT.

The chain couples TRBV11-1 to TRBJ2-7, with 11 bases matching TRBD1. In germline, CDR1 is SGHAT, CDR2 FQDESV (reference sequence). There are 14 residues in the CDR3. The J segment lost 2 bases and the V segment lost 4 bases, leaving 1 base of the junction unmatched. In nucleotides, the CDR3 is TGTGCCAGCAGCTGGGACAGGGGGGCCTACGAGCAGTACTTC. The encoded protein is CASSWDRGAYEQYF. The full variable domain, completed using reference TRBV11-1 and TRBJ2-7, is EAEVAQSPRYKITEKSQAVAFWCDPISGHATLYWYRQILGQGPELLVQFQDESVVDDSQLPKDRFSAERLKGVDSTLKIQPAELGDSAMYLCASSWDRGAYEQYFGPGTRLTVT.

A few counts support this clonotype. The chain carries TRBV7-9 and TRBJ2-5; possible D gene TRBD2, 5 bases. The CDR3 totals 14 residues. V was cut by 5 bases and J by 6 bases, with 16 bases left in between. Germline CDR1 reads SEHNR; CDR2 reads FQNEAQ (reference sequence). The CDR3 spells CASSLTRAGQTQYF. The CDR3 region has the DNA TGTGCCAGCAGCCTTACTAGGGCCGGGCAGACCCAGTACTTC.

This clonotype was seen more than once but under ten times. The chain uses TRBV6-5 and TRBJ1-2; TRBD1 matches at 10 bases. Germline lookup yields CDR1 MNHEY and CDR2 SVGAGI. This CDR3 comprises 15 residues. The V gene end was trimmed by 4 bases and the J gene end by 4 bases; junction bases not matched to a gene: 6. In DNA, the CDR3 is TGTGCCAGCAGTTTCCCTAGACAGGGGGCCTATGGCTACACCTTC. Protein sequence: CASSFPRQGAYGYTF.

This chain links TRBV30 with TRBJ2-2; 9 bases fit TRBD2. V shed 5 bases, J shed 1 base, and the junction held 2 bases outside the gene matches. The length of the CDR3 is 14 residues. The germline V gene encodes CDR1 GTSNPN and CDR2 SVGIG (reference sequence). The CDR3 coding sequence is TGTGCCTGGGATAGCGGGGGGAACACCGGGGAGCTGTTTTTT. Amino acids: CAWDSGGNTGELFF.

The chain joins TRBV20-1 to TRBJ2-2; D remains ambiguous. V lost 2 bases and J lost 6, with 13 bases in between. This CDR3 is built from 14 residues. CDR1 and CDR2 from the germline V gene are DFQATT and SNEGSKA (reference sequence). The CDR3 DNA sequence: TGCAGTGCTAGACCGATGGACCTATCCGGGGAGCTGTTTTTT. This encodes CSARPMDLSGELFF.

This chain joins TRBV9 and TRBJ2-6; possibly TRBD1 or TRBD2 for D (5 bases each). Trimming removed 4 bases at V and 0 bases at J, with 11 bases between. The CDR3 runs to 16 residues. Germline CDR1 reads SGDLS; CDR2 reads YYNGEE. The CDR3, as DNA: TGTGCCAGCAGCCCGAGGGGTCTCTCTGGGGCCAACGTCCTGACTTTC. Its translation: CASSPRGLSGANVLTF.

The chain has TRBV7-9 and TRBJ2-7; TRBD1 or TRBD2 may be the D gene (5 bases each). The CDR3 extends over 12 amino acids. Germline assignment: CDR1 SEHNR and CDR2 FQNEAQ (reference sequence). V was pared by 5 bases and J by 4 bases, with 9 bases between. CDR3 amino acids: CASSRREYEQYF. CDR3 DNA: TGTGCCAGCAGCCGCAGGGAGTACGAGCAGTACTTC.

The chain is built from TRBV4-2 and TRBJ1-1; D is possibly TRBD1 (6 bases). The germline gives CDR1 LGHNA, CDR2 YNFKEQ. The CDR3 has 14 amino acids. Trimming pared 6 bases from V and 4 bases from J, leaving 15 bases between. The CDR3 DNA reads TGTGCCAGCAGGCGGACAGATTTAAGCACTGAAGCTTTCTTT. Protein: CASRRTDLSTEAFF.

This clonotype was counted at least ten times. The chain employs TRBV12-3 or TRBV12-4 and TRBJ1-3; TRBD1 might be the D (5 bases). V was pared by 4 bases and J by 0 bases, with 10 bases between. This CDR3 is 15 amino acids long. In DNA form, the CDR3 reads TGTGCCAGCAGTTCCCAGGGCCTCTCTGGAAACACCATATATTTT. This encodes CASSSQGLSGNTIYF.

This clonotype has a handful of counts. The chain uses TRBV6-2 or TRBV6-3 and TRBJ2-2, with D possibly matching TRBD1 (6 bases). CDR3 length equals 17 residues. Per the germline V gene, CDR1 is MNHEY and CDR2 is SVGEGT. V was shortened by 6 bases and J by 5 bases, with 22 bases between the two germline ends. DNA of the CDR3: TGTGCCAGCAGCGTGGTTGGCAGGGGCGTTCTGACCGGGGAGCTGTTTTTT. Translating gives CASSVVGRGVLTGELFF.